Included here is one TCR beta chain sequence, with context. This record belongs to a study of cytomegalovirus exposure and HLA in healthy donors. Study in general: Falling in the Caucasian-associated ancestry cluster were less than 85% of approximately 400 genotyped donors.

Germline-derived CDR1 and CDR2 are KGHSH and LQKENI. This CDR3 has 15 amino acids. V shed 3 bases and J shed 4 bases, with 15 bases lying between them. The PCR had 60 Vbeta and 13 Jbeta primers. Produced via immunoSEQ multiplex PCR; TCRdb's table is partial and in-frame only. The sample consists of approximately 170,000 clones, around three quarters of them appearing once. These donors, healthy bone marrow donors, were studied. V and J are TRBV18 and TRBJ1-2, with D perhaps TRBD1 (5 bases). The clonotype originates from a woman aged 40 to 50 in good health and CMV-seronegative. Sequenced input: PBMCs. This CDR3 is CASSPIGGEAYGYTF. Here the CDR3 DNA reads TGTGCCAGCTCACCTATCGGAGGGGAGGCCTATGGCTACACCTTC.